The sequence of this T cell receptor (beta chain) was determined in a study of blood T cell repertoires in COVID-19 (dated by TCRdb to about 2020). Background for the entire study: Collaborator samples came from the United States, Italy and Spain and covered acute and convalescent phases of COVID-19. The material from the prospective study consisted of cDNA or gDNA derived from T cells, B-cell-depleted T cells, or PBMCs. The dataset comprised deeply sampled blood TCRbeta repertoires from subjects exposed to, actively infected with, or recovered from COVID-19. The samples were drawn from the first 160 participants of the ongoing ImmuneRACE study and from 1,200 or so subjects provided by 6 global collaborators. A de-identified subject ID, COVID-19 status, age in years and sex were almost always included in the sample metadata. HLA class I and class II types, where available, came from metadata supplied by the sample provider rather than from assay-based typing. The repertoires were made available in a free public database intended to serve as a resource for research on the immune response to SARS-CoV-2. Broad study findings and their caveats: The quantity of clinical and demographic metadata differed by source and by participant and was supplied without curation.

The collaborating institutions used their own protocols to collect whole blood in K2EDTA tubes. For TCRbeta analysis, collaborators shipped samples in one of three forms: frozen whole blood, isolated PBMCs, or DNA extracted from either of those sample types. A remark on this clone: The antigen this receptor binds is unknown. No per-base quality is available; no much larger clone lies one base away.

The CDR3 runs 15 residues from the cysteine to the phenylalanine. Solely the CDR3 DNA is kept, with 45 bases framed from the first base. V is reduced by 5 bases and J by 4 bases, leaving a spacing of 17 bases between them. In the germline V gene, CDR1 corresponds to SGHTA and CDR2 to FQGNSA. TCRbeta CDR3 regions were amplified from genomic DNA using the immunoSEQ Assay, a bias-controlled multiplex PCR. The study's processing was this. Nucleated cell counts per sample were estimated from amplification of reference gene primers within the assay. Sequence reads were collapsed and filtered to measure the absolute abundance of every unique TCRbeta CDR3 rearrangement. For each sample, productive Simpson clonality was calculated by taking the square root of Simpson's diversity index across productive rearrangements. In TCRdb, the immuneACCESS table is reduced to in-frame sequences with V and J assigned. These tables do not hold every clone; where another copy was compared, an unresolved V gene accounts for under half, and the others remain unexplained. V, J and clone size are taken as reported in that table, and D and trimming were inferred from the DNA itself. Present in this sample are 55,000 to 70,000 clones, 88% of which were seen just once. The top ten constitute around 21% of the sample.

Sample: peripheral blood. The receptor chain draws on TRBV7-2 and TRBJ2-5; a tentative D call is TRBD2 (5 bases match). The clonotype comes from a woman between 45 and 65 years old with active or convalescent COVID-19. The bases read TGTGCCAGCAGCCCATCGGGGTCTCTGGGAGAGACCCAGTACTTC. The translation is CASSPSGSLGETQYF. Full variable domain (CDR3 extended with the reference TRBV7-2 and TRBJ2-5 proteins): GAGVSQSPSNKVTEKGKDVELRCDPISGHTALYWYRQSLGQGLEFLIYFQGNSAPDKSGLPSDRFSAERTGGSVSTLTIQRTQQEDSAVYLCASSPSGSLGETQYFGPGTRLLVL.